The sequence of this T cell receptor (beta chain) was determined in a study of shared clonotypes between healthy human individuals. Terminally differentiated effector memory CD45RA+ cells were left out of the naive CD8 fraction, which was CD45RO-negative and positively selected for CCR7. The CDR3 sequence is 11 residues long. Germline V gives CDR1 MNHNY, CDR2 SVGAGI (reference sequence). V lost 5 bases, J lost 7 bases, and 9 bases lay in between. Only in-frame clones appear in the TCRdb table, and some are missing; sequencing was by immunoSEQ multiplex PCR. The table records about 1,900,000 clones, approximately 94% of them present only once.

V gene TRBV6-6 combines with J gene TRBJ2-7; D not resolved. This receptor was identified in a man younger than 35 in good health. The sample comprised naive CD8+ T cells sorted from blood. As DNA, the CDR3 is TGTGCCAGCAGTAGGGTGGGGGAGCAGTACTTC. Its protein product is CASSRVGEQYF.